The 8 T cell receptor beta chains presented below share a single source sample, sequenced in a study of cytomegalovirus exposure and HLA in healthy donors. Both 60 Vbeta primers and 13 Jbeta primers went into the PCR. Sequenced by immunoSEQ multiplex PCR; TCRdb stores in-frame clones only, minus some. There are around 78,000 clones in the sample; 60% to 70% occur only once, and 5.7% lies in the top ten. The sequenced material came from PBMCs. The receptors were sampled from a man aged 30 to 39 in good health and CMV-seropositive.

V and J are TRBV27 and TRBJ1-2; the match to TRBD1 covers 9 bases. The length of the CDR3 is 18 residues. J gave up 1 base and V 3 bases, and 12 bases lay outside the gene matches. Germline CDR1 is MNHEY and CDR2 is SMNVEV (reference sequence). The CDR3 reads CASSFSQAGQGINYGYTF. The CDR3 DNA is TGTGCCAGCAGTTTCTCGCAAGCGGGACAGGGAATTAACTATGGCTACACCTTC.

This clone occurred a few times. The rearrangement links TRBV6-1 to TRBJ1-2; TRBD1 might be the D (5 bases). CDR3 size: 12 residues. The V gene's germline CDR1 is MNHNS and CDR2 SASEGT. V dropped 3 bases and J dropped 8 bases, with 10 bases sitting between them. CDR3 sequence (DNA): TGTGCCAGCAGTGATGGGGGGTACGGCTACACCTTC. As protein: CASSDGGYGYTF.

The V and J genes are TRBV11-1 and TRBJ2-7; 7 bases fit TRBD2. Looked up from germline, CDR1 is SGHAT and CDR2 is FQDESV (reference sequence). Trimming cost V 1 base and J 6 bases; bases outside gene matches: 3. This CDR3 contains 13 residues. This CDR3 reads CASSLGEGREQYF. The DNA of the CDR3 is TGTGCCAGCAGCTTAGGGGAGGGCCGCGAGCAGTACTTC.

The chain is built from TRBV30 and TRBJ1-1, with D perhaps TRBD1 (5 bases). Germline V CDR1 and CDR2: GTSNPN, SVGIG (reference sequence). The V and J ends lost 0 bases and 5 bases respectively, with 13 bases between them. This CDR3 has 14 amino acids. The CDR3 DNA is TGTGCCTGGAGTGTACAGGTAGGGTTGACTGAAGCTTTCTTT. Its protein product is CAWSVQVGLTEAFF.

The chain joins TRBV9 to TRBJ2-7, with D perhaps TRBD2 (7 bases). Trimming removed 1 base at V and 2 bases at J, with 10 bases between. There are 14 residues in the CDR3. Germline V gives CDR1 SGDLS, CDR2 YYNGEE. In nucleotides, the CDR3 is TGTGCCAGCAGCGTACGGGGGGCTGCCTACGAGCAGTACTTC. This encodes CASSVRGAAYEQYF.

This clone appeared a few times. The chain has TRBV23-1 and TRBJ2-1; 10 positions match TRBD2. TRBV23-1 counts as an open reading frame of uncertain function. CDR3 size: 15 residues. J gave up 4 bases and V 3 bases, and 3 bases lay outside the gene matches. CDR3 in DNA: TGCGCCAGCAGTCAGGAGACTAGCGGGTACAATGAGCAGTTCTTC. Amino acids: CASSQETSGYNEQFF.

The J gene is TRBJ2-6, the V gene TRBV2; D is uncertain. Germline CDR1 SNHLY, CDR2 FYNNEI. V gave up 6 bases and J gave up 0 bases, with 6 bases separating them. The CDR3 is made up of 14 amino acids. Here the CDR3 DNA reads TGTGCCAGCAGGCAGATCTCTGGGGCCAACGTCCTGACTTTC. This codes for CASRQISGANVLTF.

V is TRBV5-1 and J is TRBJ1-4; D is ambiguous. The CDR3 loop spans 17 amino acids. CDR1 is SGHRS and CDR2 is YFSETQ in the germline V gene. The V gene lost 0 bases and the J gene lost 6 bases, with 18 bases spanning the gap. CDR3 in amino acids: CASSLGYVSGPDEKLFF. CDR3 in DNA: TGCGCCAGCAGCTTGGGGTATGTTAGTGGGCCGGATGAAAAACTGTTTTTT.